A single sample gave rise to the 22 T cell receptor beta chains below, sequenced in a study of T cells in Graves' hyperthyroidism and ophthalmopathy. Amplified TCR beta CDR3 regions derived from RNA transcripts. HTBI primers were used for first-round RT-PCR of the TCR CDR3. TCRdb reprocessed the multiplex PCR reads via MiXCR and lists one record per CDR3 protein. The repertoire holds hundreds of thousands of distinct CDR3 sequences, with roughly a sixth as singletons. The sequenced sample consisted of blood. The receptors were sampled from a woman between 50 and 59 years old with Graves' hyperthyroidism that later progressed to Graves' ophthalmopathy.

This rearrangement joins TRBV20-1 to TRBJ1-3; possible D gene TRBD1, 6 bases. The CDR3 extends over 14 amino acids. Germline V gene lookup returns CDR1 DFQATT and CDR2 SNEGSKA (reference sequence). Trimming cost V 6 bases and J 4 bases, with 16 bases left between them. DNA of the CDR3: TGCAGTGCCACCGGACAGTTCGTCGGAAACACCATATATTTT. Protein: CSATGQFVGNTIYF.

V usage is TRBV6-5 and J usage is TRBJ2-7, with D possibly TRBD2 on 5 matching bases. CDR1 is MNHEY, CDR2 SVGAGI, per germline. This CDR3 has 12 residues. V lost 2 bases, J lost 6 bases, and 8 bases lay in between. The DNA of the CDR3 is TGTGCCAGCAGTTACGCAGGAGGCGAGCAGTACTTC. Encoded protein: CASSYAGGEQYF.

As to this clonotype: The junction differs from germline at one of its ends, possibly a read error. This chain joins TRBV6-6 and TRBJ1-2, with D hard to call. The CDR3 is 15 residues long. Germline CDR1 MNHNY, CDR2 SVGAGI (reference sequence). DNA for the CDR3: TGTGCCGGCAGTTACTCCATACCGAGGGACTATGGCTACACCTTC. Translating gives CAGSYSIPRDYGYTF.

This clonotype was picked up a small number of times. The CDR3, as DNA: TGCGCCAGCAGCTTGAGGGAAAGCTATGGCTACACCTTC. It yields the protein CASSLRESYGYTF. This chain links TRBV5-1 with TRBJ1-2; D unresolved. CDR3 length: 13 residues. Germline CDR1 is SGHRS and CDR2 is YFSETQ. V was clipped by 1 base and J by 4 bases, with 8 bases between them.

The chain recombines TRBV12-3 or TRBV12-4 with TRBJ2-3; TRBD2 agrees at 7 bases. The CDR3 runs to 18 residues. Unmatched junction bases numbered 19, after V lost 3 bases and J lost 7 bases. As DNA, the CDR3 is TGTGCCAGCAGTTTCCGACGTCCTCAGGGAGGGATTCCTAATACGCAGTATTTT. Translated: CASSFRRPQGGIPNTQYF.

The gene calls are TRBV7-8 and TRBJ2-2; a possible D gene is TRBD1 (5 bases). CDR1 is SGHVS, CDR2 FQNEAQ, per germline. The CDR3 contains 13 residues. The germline V and J ends were trimmed by 4 bases and 6 bases, with 9 bases remaining between them. CDR3 in DNA: TGTGCCAGCAGCTCCAGGGTTGCCGGGGAGCTGTTTTTT. Its protein is CASSSRVAGELFF.

J is TRBJ1-5 and V is TRBV19; D not certain. V lost 3 bases and J 0 bases, leaving 6 bases between the germline ends. CDR1 is LNHDA and CDR2 is SQIVND in the germline V gene (reference sequence). The CDR3 covers 14 residues. CDR3 residues: CASSILLSNQPQHF. CDR3 sequence (DNA): TGTGCCAGTAGTATCCTCCTTAGCAATCAGCCCCAGCATTTT.

At least ten counts were recorded for this clonotype. The chain carries TRBV12-3 or TRBV12-4 and TRBJ2-5; D unclear. The CDR3 spans 15 residues. The V and J ends lost 4 bases and 2 bases respectively, with 14 bases between them. CDR3 DNA: TGTGCCAGCAGTTCCCCCGCGAGCACGCAAGAGACCCAGTACTTC. Amino acid sequence: CASSSPASTQETQYF.

The chain links TRBV6-2 or TRBV6-3 to TRBJ1-6; D is uncertain. The CDR3 sequence is 16 residues long. The V and J ends lost 6 bases and 0 bases respectively, with 12 bases between them. The germline CDR1 and CDR2 sequences are MNHEY and SVGEGT. The chain's CDR3 is CASSRGLSSYNSPLHF. In DNA form, the CDR3 reads TGTGCCAGCAGCCGGGGATTATCCTCCTATAATTCACCCCTCCACTTT.

This clonotype has ten or more counts. The chain recombines TRBV2 with TRBJ1-2; no definite D call. V was trimmed by 2 bases and J by 8 bases, leaving 12 bases between them. The length of the CDR3 is 13 residues. Germline V gene lookup returns CDR1 SNHLY and CDR2 FYNNEI. The CDR3 DNA reads as TGTGCCAGCAGTGAACAACTAGGGAGGGGCTACACCTTC. Amino acids: CASSEQLGRGYTF.

This clonotype was counted at least ten times. The chain is built from TRBV18 and TRBJ2-7; 7 nucleotides agree with TRBD1. There are 14 residues in the CDR3. Germline V lookup: CDR1 KGHSH, CDR2 LQKENI. J gave up 3 bases and V 6 bases, and 8 bases lay outside the gene matches. In DNA, the CDR3 is TGTGCCAGCTCGGCCACAGGGGATGTCTACGAGCAGTACTTC. Translating gives CASSATGDVYEQYF.

In its sample, this clonotype was seen a few times. The chain is built from TRBV12-3 or TRBV12-4 and TRBJ1-2, with 7 bases matching TRBD1. Trimming at V came to 5 bases and at J to 6 bases, leaving 6 bases not matched to a gene. The CDR3 consists of 13 residues. The DNA for the CDR3 is TGTGCCAGCAGTATGACAGGGTTCAATGGCTACACCTTC. This encodes CASSMTGFNGYTF.

The rearrangement joins TRBV5-1 to TRBJ2-3; TRBD1 might be the D (6 bases). V was trimmed by 7 bases and J by 2 bases, leaving 17 bases between them. The CDR3 is made up of 15 amino acids. CDR1 and CDR2 from the germline V gene are SGHRS and YFSETQ. This CDR3 is CASRNGEGHTDTQYF. CDR3 nucleotides: TGCGCCAGCCGTAATGGCGAGGGACACACAGATACGCAGTATTTT. Based on the CDR3 plus reference TRBV5-1 and TRBJ2-3, the full variable domain is KAGVTQTPRYLIKTRGQQVTLSCSPISGHRSVSWYQQTPGQGLQFLFEYFSETQRNKGNFPGRFSGRQFSNSRSEMNVSTLELGDSALYLCASRNGEGHTDTQYFGPGTRLTVL.

The J gene is TRBJ2-2, the V gene TRBV12-5, with D maybe TRBD1 (6 bases). CDR1 is LGHNT and CDR2 is FRNRAP in the germline V gene. With 3 bases removed from V and 5 bases from J, the gap between germline ends came to 22 bases. This CDR3 has 18 residues. The CDR3 sequence is CASGFLLPQGWGTGELFF. CDR3 coding DNA: TGTGCTAGTGGTTTCCTCCTCCCACAGGGCTGGGGGACCGGGGAGCTGTTTTTT.

As concerns this clonotype: A much larger clone lies a single base off, so this may be a read error. This chain connects TRBV30 to TRBJ1-3; D is uncertain. CDR1 and CDR2 (germline): GTSNPN, SVGIG (reference sequence). The CDR3 loop spans 14 amino acids. V gave up 1 base and J gave up 0 bases, with 7 bases separating them. The CDR3 protein is CAWSGRNSGNTIYF. The CDR3 DNA is TGTGCCTGGAGTGGCAGAAACTCTGGAAACACCATATATTTT.

V usage is TRBV5-1 and J usage is TRBJ2-5, with D possibly being TRBD1 (6 bases). V shed 4 bases and J shed 5 bases, with 18 bases lying between them. Germline CDR1 reads SGHRS; CDR2 reads YFSETQ. The CDR3 contains 15 residues. This chain's CDR3 is CASSPEQGFYETQYF. DNA of the CDR3: TGCGCCAGCAGCCCCGAACAGGGATTTTATGAGACCCAGTACTTC.

This clonotype has at least ten counts. The chain has TRBV11-2 and TRBJ2-1; 10 nucleotides align to TRBD2. The CDR3 consists of 16 residues. The V gene end was trimmed by 2 bases and the J gene end by 8 bases; junction bases not matched to a gene: 9. CDR1 is SGHAT, CDR2 FQNNGV, per germline. This CDR3 reads CASSLTLSGGVDEQFF. CDR3 sequence (DNA): TGTGCCAGCAGCTTAACGTTGAGCGGGGGGGTCGATGAGCAGTTCTTC.

The chain is built from TRBV9 and TRBJ1-6; no clear D. The CDR3 covers 16 residues. CDR1 and CDR2 (germline): SGDLS, YYNGEE. Trimming took off 1 base at V and 0 bases at J, with 8 bases between the two ends. This chain's CDR3 is CASSVQARSYNSPLHF. DNA for the CDR3: TGTGCCAGCAGCGTACAAGCTCGCTCCTATAATTCACCCCTCCACTTT. The full variable domain, completed using reference TRBV9 and TRBJ1-6, is DSGVTQTPKHLITATGQRVTLRCSPRSGDLSVYWYQQSLDQGLQFLIQYYNGEERAKGNILERFSAQQFPDLHSELNLSSLELGDSALYFCASSVQARSYNSPLHFGNGTRLTVT.

There are a few counts of this clonotype. This chain links TRBV6-5 with TRBJ1-4; D uncertain. V lost 2 bases to trimming and J lost 0 bases, with 7 bases between them. This CDR3 has 15 amino acids. Germline V gives CDR1 MNHEY, CDR2 SVGAGI. The CDR3 is CASSYESSTNEKLFF. Written as DNA, the CDR3 is TGTGCCAGCAGTTACGAAAGCTCAACTAATGAAAAACTGTTTTTT.

The V and J genes are TRBV7-9 and TRBJ2-7; the match to TRBD2 covers 7 bases. Germline V gives CDR1 SEHNR, CDR2 FQNEAQ (reference sequence). V was clipped by 8 bases and J by 3 bases; unmatched bases: 16. There are 16 residues in the CDR3. The CDR3 DNA follows: TGTGCCAGCTCAACTCGGCCCCCGCGGGGGATCTACGAGCAGTACTTC. It specifies CASSTRPPRGIYEQYF.

In its sample, this clonotype was seen many times. The chain uses TRBV20-1 and TRBJ2-7, with 9 nucleotides matching TRBD2. CDR3 length: 13 residues. Germline CDR1 DFQATT, CDR2 SNEGSKA (reference sequence). V shed 5 bases, J shed 4 bases, and the junction held 6 bases outside the gene matches. CDR3 protein: CSAPRGGMYEQYF. In nucleotides, the CDR3 is TGCAGTGCTCCGCGGGGGGGCATGTACGAGCAGTACTTC.

This clonotype was detected ten times or more. CDR3 sequence: CSARMDLRADTQYF. CDR3 bases: TGCAGTGCTAGAATGGACCTCAGGGCAGATACGCAGTATTTT. The rearrangement uses TRBV20-1 and TRBJ2-3; tentatively, D is TRBD1 (5 bases). CDR1 DFQATT and CDR2 SNEGSKA come from the germline V gene (reference sequence). There are 14 residues in the CDR3. V dropped 2 bases and J dropped 4 bases, with 13 bases sitting between them.